Here is one T cell receptor (beta chain) with its context. The assay was immunoSEQ multiplex PCR, and TCRdb's table has in-frame clones only and misses some. The profile shows 200,000 to 250,000 clones, about 86% of them singletons. This sample was taken from a study of blood T cell repertoires in COVID-19. About the research overall: T cells, B-cell-depleted T cells, or PBMCs provided the cDNA or gDNA that served as material.

Trimming left V 5 bases short and J 6 bases short, with 17 bases between. The CDR3 extends over 15 amino acids. Germline CDR1 PRHDT, CDR2 FYEKMQ (reference sequence). Input material: peripheral blood. The chain has TRBV13 and TRBJ2-1; a possible D gene is TRBD2 (6 bases). The TCR sequence derives from a woman in her 30s who had recovered from COVID-19. This CDR3 reads CASSLRGMGGNEQFF. Written as DNA, the CDR3 is TGTGCCAGCAGCCTCAGAGGTATGGGAGGCAATGAGCAGTTCTTC.